This T cell receptor (beta chain) was observed in a study of cytomegalovirus exposure and HLA in healthy donors listed by TCRdb under 2017. Broadly, across the study: An earlier analysis of several hundred of the donors reported approximately 280 Gb of sequence data and 95 million to 140 million unique TCR beta sequences obtained from around 180 million T cells. About 300 gigabases of sequencing data and approximately 92 million unique TCR sequences made up an early release that covered fewer than 650 HLA-typed donors. To predict cytomegalovirus infection status, the study brought together high-throughput TCR immunosequencing, statistical association of individual TCRs with disease status, and machine learning. The study profiled the T cell repertoires of under 850 subjects by immunosequencing and related them to cytomegalovirus serostatus. Rather than using new phenotypic data, the later analysis identified candidate immune exposures from TCR beta sequences and from how often those sequences occurred across donors. Of the 300 to 500 genotyped donors, over 80% were placed in the genetic ancestry cluster associated with self-reported Caucasian donors. In a later genetic analysis, genome-wide SNP genotypes for about three fifths of the roughly 670 donors were used, and that subset was treated as a discovery cohort. All discovery cohort repertoires had been generated using a single sequencing platform. To study patterns of TCR occurrence, a later analysis re-analyzed previously published TCR beta repertoires from under 750 donors and added high-resolution HLA genotyping. To decide whether each TCR beta V gene segment behaved as functional or pseudogenic, an earlier analysis of several hundred of the donors relied on high-throughput TCR beta sequencing. In addition to the first cohort of around 670 subjects, a separate validation cohort of under 150 different subjects was used. Donor age, sex, ethnicity and CMV serostatus were compiled together with the repertoire data. Roughly 5 DR-DQ haplotypes were handled as single units for association and clustering, since linkage in the cohort was strong. The study aimed to test whether signatures of past pathogen exposure could be identified by cataloging public T cell receptors. Typing coverage varied by locus: about 620-630 donors for A, B, C, DRB1 and DQB1; about 520 for DQA1; around 610 for DPA1; fewer than 480 for DPB1. HLA typing included class I and class II loci at four-digit resolution. On average, 235,054 unique TCR beta nucleotide sequences were sequenced per donor among 398 genotyped donors of the cohort, with about 17% of those sequences being non-productive.

From the germline V gene, CDR1 is SGHRS and CDR2 is YFSETQ. Taken from cysteine to phenylalanine, the CDR3 has 15 residues. Only the CDR3 region is kept as DNA, spanning 45 bases read in frame from base 1. From V the trimming removes 4 bases and from J it removes 5 bases, while the gene matches leave 6 bases of the junction unaccounted for. The receptor library was made with the immunoSEQ multiplex PCR assay. For the multiplex PCR, a mixture combining 60 forward primers for TCR Vbeta segments and 13 reverse primers for TCR Jbeta segments was used. The CDR3 region of rearranged TCR beta genes was amplified from genomic DNA by a multiplex PCR assay. The amplified TCR beta libraries were sequenced on the Illumina HiSeq System as 87-base-pair reads. The authors' pipeline ran thus. In a later analysis, about 80 million unique TCR beta chains were counted across the roughly 610 repertoires, and around 10 million of these chains were shared by at least two donors. Raw reads were error-corrected and collapsed into unique sequences by a nearest-neighbor algorithm in which closely related sequences were merged to remove PCR and sequencing errors. To assign V, D and J gene segments, CDR3 sequences were aligned to IMGT reference sequences. For a sequence to be retained, a match of at least six nucleotides was required to both a V gene segment and a J gene segment. Rearrangements were classified as productive when the CDR3 lacked stop codons and remained in frame with V and J, and all other rearrangements were classified as non-productive. Following IMGT convention, CDR3 was defined as the stretch from the second conserved V-encoded cysteine to the conserved J-encoded phenylalanine. The earlier analysis of about 560 of the donors excluded any sequence lacking an unambiguous match to a single V gene segment. In an earlier analysis of approximately 610 of the donors, V segments were called functional above 56.7% productive rearrangements and were called segregating when the between-donor standard deviation exceeded 5%. To diagnose cytomegalovirus status from the catalog of TCR beta chain sequences, a statistical classification framework was built. V and J gene assignment, in a later analysis, came from comparing TCR nucleotide sequences with IMGT/GENE-DB human TR gene sequences. A later analysis assigned CDR3 sequences and most-parsimonious VDJ recombination scenarios with the TCRdist pipeline. In a later analysis, every TCR beta chain was defined by the combination of its CDR3 amino acid sequence and its V-gene family, and reads without a unique V-gene family were dropped. As a way to deal with suspected cross-contamination and a sequencing artifact, a later analysis dropped nearly 600 nucleotide sequences that were highly shared and had low generation probability. In a later analysis, a clonal expansion index was calculated for each public chain from normalized within-repertoire ranks of inferred template counts. A later analysis computed generation probabilities with a VDJ recombination model fitted to out-of-frame rearrangements, and checked the results against IGoR. Hypergeometric tests were used in a later analysis to score TCR-TCR, TCR-HLA and TCR-CMV co-occurrence, with a repertoire-size bias correction applied to the TCR pairs. In a later analysis, false discovery rates were estimated by permuting HLA or CMV assignments 20 times. In a later analysis, co-occurring TCRs were grouped using DBSCAN, with TCRdist sequence similarity added in when clustering inside HLA-allele-positive subsets. For co-occurrence clustering, repertoires with fewer than 30,000 or more than 120,000 public chains were excluded, along with five repertoires with anomalous nucleotide sharing. TCRdb mirrors the immuneACCESS table, restricted to in-frame sequences. Some clones are absent from its copies; in checked studies, under half trace to an unresolved V gene, and the reason for the others is unknown. The DNA gave D and trimming, while V, J and clone size come from that table. Across this sample there are approximately 190,000 clones, with approximately 82% seen only once. Clones ranked in the top ten supply around 1.7% of the sample.

The cohort consisted of 650 to 850 healthy bone marrow donors. At the time of sampling, all cohort members were nominally healthy, though unrecorded immune exposures were likely present. The donor was CMV seronegative and belonged to the group of approximately 320 seronegative cohort members. Every donor gave a peripheral blood sample, and the peripheral blood mononuclear cells from that sample were used for TCR beta sequencing. Genomic DNA was extracted from the blood cell samples with the Qiagen DNeasy Blood Extraction Kit. On this clone itself: Its antigen specificity is not known. Nothing much larger sits one base from this clone, and base qualities are not available.

Findings and caveats that apply to the study as a whole: In vitro tests confirmed that a few of the cytomegalovirus-associated TCR beta chains recognize cytomegalovirus antigens. A cluster of highly shared sequence variants was judged likely to represent a technical artifact of the sequencing pipeline. Correlated functional status among segregating V segments might be attributable to linkage disequilibrium, but an unknown experimental factor could not be ruled out. CMV serostatus was the only immune exposure information available for the cohort. In this cohort, only TCR beta chains were sequenced, and detectable features were limited by the absence of alpha or paired-chain data. An association between a missense DCLRE1C variant and V-gene and J-gene trimming of TCR beta chains was found in a later genetic analysis and replicated in an independent cohort. Assigning TCR associations to individual alleles was difficult when HLA alleles, especially DR and DQ, strongly co-occurred. In a later analysis, HLA-associated TCR beta chains were found to be more clonally expanded and to have lower generation probabilities than equally common non-associated chains. The authors suggested that the approach could potentially be generalized to other disease states and immunological phenotypes. Most CMV-associated TCR beta chains appeared to be HLA-restricted in a later analysis, and the HLA associations seemed to be driven largely by CMV exposure. Because counts were too low, seventeen rarely observed V segments, including chromosome 9 orphons, were excluded from the earlier analysis of 587 of the donors. In both the original and validation cohorts, the classifier was reported to diagnose cytomegalovirus status with high specificity and sensitivity. A later analysis found that TCR association rates varied across HLA loci, with DRB1 alleles showing the most associated TCRs and HLA-C alleles the fewest. A later analysis associated some 17,000 TCR beta sequences with specific HLA alleles at a false discovery rate of 0.05. Roughly uniform sequencing depth across donors was assumed in presence/absence analyses, although this assumption may not hold. Broadly in line with IMGT annotations, most TCR beta V segments showed up in productive rearrangements about 87% or about 30% of the time in an earlier analysis of several hundred of the donors. A total of some 180 TCR beta chains were listed by the study as associated with cytomegalovirus. Compared with the approximately 670-donor mean, donors in an Asian-associated ancestry cluster had fewer N-insertions in productive TCRs, according to a later genetic analysis. Some IMGT-functional V segments, including TRBV6-2 and TRBV6-3, could not be told apart with the 87-base-pair reads, so those segments were excluded. A further reported finding was that TCR beta sequences accurately predicted the HLA-A and HLA-B alleles for most subjects in the first cohort. Several of the top co-occurrence clusters appeared to be linked to parvovirus B19, influenza, CMV and Epstein-Barr virus, according to a later analysis. Across donors, most TCR sequences were observed very rarely, whereas some public TCRs were present in many individuals. Because HLA typing was missing for some donors at each locus, association tests included only the typed subset.

Sequenced material: PBMCs. The receptor was isolated from a woman in her late teens or twenties in good health and CMV-seronegative. In this chain, TRBV5-1 is recombined with TRBJ2-5; TRBD1 aligns with 12 central bases. The CDR3 protein: CASSRGQGARETQYF. In nucleotide form, the sequence is TGCGCCAGCAGCCGGGGACAGGGGGCGCGGGAGACCCAGTACTTC. Outside the CDR3, residues come from the reference TRBV5-1 and TRBJ2-5 proteins, so the full variable domain is: KAGVTQTPRYLIKTRGQQVTLSCSPISGHRSVSWYQQTPGQGLQFLFEYFSETQRNKGNFPGRFSGRQFSNSRSEMNVSTLELGDSALYLCASSRGQGARETQYFGPGTRLLVL.